This entry is about one T cell receptor beta chain. The junction had 3 bases not matched to a gene; V was cut back by 4 bases and J by 2 bases. The CDR3 runs 14 residues. Per the germline V gene, CDR1 is LGHNA and CDR2 is YNFKEQ. This record comes from a study of blood T cell repertoires in COVID-19. Study-wide background: In each case, the material was cDNA or gDNA derived from T cells, B-cell-depleted T cells, or PBMCs.

Using immunoSEQ multiplex PCR, the repertoire was profiled, and TCRdb retains in-frame clones only, with some absent. The repertoire holds some 100,000 clones, with about 85% as singletons. Input material: peripheral blood. The origin of this receptor is a man aged 50 to 60 with active or convalescent COVID-19. The chain has TRBV4-2 and TRBJ1-2; 8 bases line up with TRBD1. The CDR3 nucleotides read TGTGCCAGCAGCCCGACAGGGGCCAACTATGGCTACACCTTC. Protein product: CASSPTGANYGYTF.